This TCR beta chain was retrieved from a study of cytomegalovirus exposure and HLA in healthy donors. The primer mix had 60 Vbeta and 13 Jbeta primers. The protocol was immunoSEQ multiplex PCR, while the TCRdb copy is restricted to in-frame clones and leaves out a portion. This sample has roughly 280,000 clones; more than 55% occur once, and the top ten carry about 2.2%. Per germline, CDR1 MNHEY and CDR2 SVGAGI. J lost 1 base, V lost 2 bases, and 1 base had no gene match. CDR3 size: 14 residues. The material sequenced was PBMCs. The receptor's source is a female donor in good health and CMV-seronegative. The rearrangement links TRBV6-5 to TRBJ1-1, with 7 bases identical to TRBD1. CDR3 in amino acids: CASSYNRGNTEAFF. The CDR3 bases are TGTGCCAGCAGTTACAACAGGGGGAACACTGAAGCTTTCTTT.